Below, one T cell receptor beta chain is given with its context. The data stem from a study of blood T cell repertoires in COVID-19. Whole-study context: COVID-19 samples, acute and convalescent, were from the United States, Italy and Spain. PBMCs, B-cell-depleted T cells, or T cells were the source of the cDNA or gDNA that made up the material.

Data came from immunoSEQ multiplex PCR; TCRdb stores just in-frame clones and leaves some out. Altogether fewer than 100,000 clones are present, about 90% being singletons, with the ten largest covering 4% to 5%. Germline V lookup: CDR1 KGHDR, CDR2 SFDVKD. The CDR3 contains 13 residues. With 1 base removed from V and 6 bases from J, the gap between germline ends came to 6 bases. The sequence came from a man in his 70s with acute or convalescent COVID-19. The V call is TRBV24-1, the J call TRBJ1-5; no clear D. The sequenced sample consisted of peripheral blood. CDR3 residues: CATSDFPGQPQHF. The CDR3 DNA reads TGTGCCACCAGTGATTTTCCGGGTCAGCCCCAGCATTTT.